A selection of T cell receptor beta chains follows, all from one sample in a study of a mutant IDH1 vaccine in newly diagnosed glioma. Some clones are missing from TCRdb's copy, which holds only in-frame ones; the method was immunoSEQ multiplex PCR. This table has approximately 50,000 clones, over 60% appearing once. Their antigens remain unidentified. The specimen was PBMCs, collected from a glioma patient whose treatment included an IDH1 peptide vaccine. The receptors were sampled from a woman in her thirties or forties with glioma. Some clones in this sample may be carry-over from other donors' samples. CDR3s include the opening cysteine and the closing phenylalanine or tryptophan. Fields, in order: D gene, V gene, J gene, clone size, CDR3 DNA, CDR3 protein. D genes are given only for firm matches. Size tells how often a clone was seen (once, few, many) or the class of an expanded clone, and some rows leave it out.

>NA|TRBV7-2|TRBJ2-5|NA
TGTGCCAGCAGCTCGTTGGGTATCCAGTACTTC
CASSSLGIQYF
>NA|TRBV7-2|TRBJ2-3|NA
TGTGCCAGCACCCGTGGAGATACGCAGTATTTT
CASTRGDTQYF
>NA|TRBV5-1|TRBJ2-5|NA
TGCGCCAGCAGCTTGGAACCCTCGACAGGCCGTGAGACCCAGTACTTC
CASSLEPSTGRETQYF
>NA|TRBV4-1|TRBJ1-1|NA
TGCGCCAGCAGCCAAGATCGAACGGGGATTGAAGCTTTCTTT
CASSQDRTGIEAFF
>TRBD2|TRBV2|TRBJ2-7|NA
TGTGCCAGCAGGGGGCGGGGGAGCTCCTACGAGCAGTACTTC
CASRGRGSSYEQYF
>TRBD2|TRBV5-1|TRBJ2-3|few
TGCGCCAGCAGCTTCCGCGGGGGGGCGGGAGATACGCAGTATTTT
CASSFRGGAGDTQYF
>NA|TRBV5-4|TRBJ1-1|few
TGTGCCAGCAGCCCCCCAAGGGGCATGAACACTGAAGCTTTCTTT
CASSPPRGMNTEAFF
>TRBD1|TRBV19|TRBJ2-1|NA
TGTGCCAGTAGTATCTTAAGGACAGGGGGGAATGAGCAGTTCTTC
CASSILRTGGNEQFF
>TRBD1|TRBV2|TRBJ2-6|NA
TGTGCCACCTCACAGAGTTCCAGGGGGCGGTTAGCCAACGTCCTGACTTTC
CATSQSSRGRLANVLTF
>TRBD1|TRBV19|TRBJ1-1|NA
TGTGCCAGTAGTATACAGGGGGGGAACACTGAAGCTTTCTTT
CASSIQGGNTEAFF
>NA|TRBV27|TRBJ1-5|NA
TGTGCCAGCAGCCACGGGACCGCGAATCAGCCCCAGCATTTT
CASSHGTANQPQHF
>NA|TRBV7-9|TRBJ1-2|few
TGTGCCAGCAGCTTTGGGCTGGGGGCGGACTATGGCTACACCTTC
CASSFGLGADYGYTF
>NA|TRBV5-1|TRBJ1-5|NA
TGCGCCAGCAGCTTGGAAGGGGTTAGCAATCAGCCCCAGCATTTT
CASSLEGVSNQPQHF
>NA|TRBV30|TRBJ1-2|NA
TGTGCCTGGAAGATTTGGGGGGGCTATGGCTACACCTTC
CAWKIWGGYGYTF
>NA|TRBV7-9|TRBJ1-5|once
TGTGCCAGCAGCTTAGAACCTTGGGACACCGAACGAGGTCAGCCCCAGCATTTT
CASSLEPWDTERGQPQHF
>NA|TRBV30|TRBJ2-7|NA
TGTGCCTGGAATCCGGGGACCTACGACGAGCAGTACTTC
CAWNPGTYDEQYF
>TRBD2|TRBV5-1|TRBJ2-1|few
TGCGCCAGCAGCTTGGTTCTAGCGGGGGGGATCGGGTTCTTC
CASSLVLAGGIGFF
>TRBD1|TRBV5-4|TRBJ1-6|NA
TGTGCCAGCAGCAATCGGGGACAGGCGTTTAATTCACCCCTCCACTTT
CASSNRGQAFNSPLHF
>NA|TRBV6-5|TRBJ1-4|NA
TGTGCCAGCAGTCCCCTTGGGGGTTCAACAGTGTTTTTT
CASSPLGGSTVFF
>NA|TRBV6-1|TRBJ2-3|NA
TGTGCCAGCGGCATTAGTACAGATACGCAGTATTTT
CASGISTDTQYF
>TRBD2|TRBV4-1|TRBJ2-3|NA
TGCGCCAGCAGCCCGCAGCGGGGAAGTGATACGCAGTATTTT
CASSPQRGSDTQYF
>NA|TRBV19|TRBJ1-4|NA
TGTGCCAGTAGTATGTTTAGAGGGAATGAAAAACTGTTTTTT
CASSMFRGNEKLFF
>NA|TRBV7-2|TRBJ1-2|NA
TGTGCCAGCAGCTTAGGCGTGGGCCGTGGCTACACCTTC
CASSLGVGRGYTF
>TRBD1|TRBV12-5|TRBJ1-1|few
TGTGCTAGTGGCCCGGGACAGGGTCGAGCTGAAGCTTTCTTT
CASGPGQGRAEAFF
>NA|TRBV18|TRBJ2-5|NA
TGTGCCAGCTCACGCGTCACTAGCCCCCAAGAGACCCAGTACTTC
CASSRVTSPQETQYF
>TRBD2|TRBV7-2|TRBJ2-1|NA
TGTGCCAGCAGCTCCGCGGGGCTAGCGGGGGGCCCCTACAATGAGCAGTTCTTC
CASSSAGLAGGPYNEQFF
>NA|TRBV6-6|TRBJ2-5|NA
TGTGCCAGCAGCTTCCGAGCCCCCCAAGAGACCCAGTACTTC
CASSFRAPQETQYF
>TRBD1|TRBV30|TRBJ2-7|NA
TGTGCCGCTTCGGACAGGATCTACGAGCAGTACTTC
CAASDRIYEQYF
>NA|TRBV15|TRBJ1-1|few
TGTGCCACCAGCAGTGACAGGAGGGGGGAGTGGACTGAAGCTTTCTTT
CATSSDRRGEWTEAFF
>NA|TRBV7-6|TRBJ1-1|once
TGTGCCAGCAGCCCGGGCCAACATGAAGCTTTCTTT
CASSPGQHEAFF
>TRBD2|TRBV4-1|TRBJ2-7|NA
TGCGCCAGCAGCCAAGATCCGTCTAGCGGCGGTTACGAGCAGTACTTC
CASSQDPSSGGYEQYF
>NA|TRBV5-1|TRBJ2-4|NA
TGCGCCAGCAGCTTCTCGCGAGGTTCCAAAAACATTCAGTACTTC
CASSFSRGSKNIQYF